The next 14 T cell receptor beta chains were all read from a single sample in a study of CD8 T cells in Susac syndrome. A quantity of roughly 0.5 to 1 ug RNA underwent reverse transcription using random hexamers. TCRdb redid the calling of the immunoSEQ multiplex PCR reads with MiXCR, one entry per CDR3 protein. The data contain some 150,000 distinct CDR3 sequences, 85% to 95% of them singletons. Sequencing used CD8+ T cells from PBMCs. The receptors stem from a human donor with multiple sclerosis.

V usage is TRBV5-1 and J usage is TRBJ2-7; D remains unclear. The CDR3 consists of 12 residues. Germline assignment: CDR1 SGHRS and CDR2 YFSETQ. V lost 6 bases and J 3 bases, leaving 10 bases between the germline ends. CDR3 loop: CASTGPDYEQYF. CDR3 nucleotides: TGCGCCAGCACAGGACCCGACTACGAGCAGTACTTC.

The V call is TRBV29-1, the J call TRBJ1-1; D might be TRBD1 (5 bases). This CDR3 spans 12 amino acids. The germline gives CDR1 SQVTM, CDR2 ANQGSEA. With 2 bases removed from V and 2 bases from J, the gap between germline ends came to 6 bases. CDR3 region: CSVERGNTEAFF. The CDR3 DNA sequence: TGCAGCGTTGAAAGGGGAAACACTGAAGCTTTCTTT.

The chain has TRBV6-5 and TRBJ2-2; 11 nucleotides match TRBD2. This CDR3 is 15 amino acids long. Germline CDR1 and CDR2: MNHEY and SVGAGI. J was trimmed by 6 bases and V by 7 bases; bases with no gene match: 7. The CDR3 reads CASTIAGGLAGELFF. In nucleotides, the CDR3 is TGTGCCAGCACCATAGCGGGGGGGCTCGCCGGGGAGCTGTTTTTT.

The rearrangement joins TRBV9 to TRBJ2-2, with D hard to call. Germline values: CDR1 SGDLS, CDR2 YYNGEE. The CDR3 is 13 residues long. V lost 3 bases to trimming and J lost 2 bases, with 5 bases between them. Here the CDR3 reads CASSGRNTGELFF. CDR3 nucleotide sequence: TGTGCCAGCAGCGGCCGTAACACCGGGGAGCTGTTTTTT.

This clonotype is a singleton in its sample. In nucleotides, the CDR3 is TGTGCCAGCAGGCCCAAGGGACTAGCGCGTCCCAATGAGCAGTTCTTC. Translated: CASRPKGLARPNEQFF. This chain links TRBV5-6 with TRBJ2-1; 10 positions match TRBD2. V gave up 5 bases and J gave up 6 bases; unmatched junction bases: 11. Per the germline V gene, CDR1 is SGHDT and CDR2 is YYEEEE. CDR3 size: 16 residues. The whole variable domain, filled in from reference TRBV5-6 and TRBJ2-1, reads DAGVTQSPTHLIKTRGQQVTLRCSPKSGHDTVSWYQQALGQGPQFIFQYYEEEERQRGNFPDRFSGHQFPNYSSELNVNALLLGDSALYLCASRPKGLARPNEQFFGPGTRLTVL.

This sequence joins TRBV9 and TRBJ1-6, with unresolved D. Germline loops: CDR1 SGDLS, CDR2 YYNGEE. The CDR3 has 19 residues. V lost 0 bases and J lost 8, with 24 bases in between. The DNA of the CDR3 is TGTGCCAGCAGCGTAGCTCCCAGTAAAATTACGGATCCCCATTCACCCCTCCACTTT. Encoded protein: CASSVAPSKITDPHSPLHF.

The rearrangement links TRBV15 to TRBJ1-5; a weak D match, TRBD1 (5 bases). The CDR3 totals 12 residues. CDR1 and CDR2 from the germline V gene are LNHNV and YYDKDF (reference sequence). The germline V and J ends were trimmed by 5 bases and 5 bases, with 7 bases remaining between them. The DNA of the CDR3 is TGTGCCACCAGCTGGGGGGATCAGCCCCAGCATTTT. Protein product: CATSWGDQPQHF.

This clonotype showed up just once. The chain is built from TRBV7-9 and TRBJ2-7; TRBD2 agrees at 7 bases. The germline CDR1 and CDR2 sequences are SEHNR and FQNEAQ (reference sequence). J gave up 2 bases and V 5 bases, and 6 bases lay outside the gene matches. The CDR3 covers 14 residues. In DNA form, the CDR3 reads TGTGCCAGCAGCGGCCGGGGGGATACCTACGAGCAGTACTTC. Protein: CASSGRGDTYEQYF.

The chain links TRBV4-3 to TRBJ1-4; TRBD1 is a possible D gene (5 bases). The V and J ends lost 0 bases and 8 bases respectively, with 13 bases between them. Germline CDR1 is LGHNA and CDR2 is YSLEER. The CDR3 consists of 15 residues. CDR3 DNA: TGCGCCAGCAGCCAAGATATGGGACCGAGGGAAAAACTGTTTTTT. Amino acids: CASSQDMGPREKLFF.

The rearrangement uses TRBV4-1 and TRBJ2-6, with D unresolved. The germline V gene encodes CDR1 MGHRA and CDR2 YSYEKL. V was shortened by 0 bases and J by 6 bases, with 12 bases between the two germline ends. This CDR3 is built from 16 residues. CDR3 amino acids: CASSQDPIELANVLTF. CDR3 nucleotides: TGCGCCAGCAGCCAAGATCCCATTGAGTTGGCCAACGTCCTGACTTTC.

CDR3 sequence: CASSPPGLARDEQFF. DNA for the CDR3: TGTGCCAGCAGCCCACCGGGACTAGCGCGGGATGAGCAGTTCTTC. This chain joins TRBV7-9 and TRBJ2-1, with 10 bases matching TRBD2. Germline lookup yields CDR1 SEHNR and CDR2 FQNEAQ (reference sequence). Losses at the gene ends were 5 bases for V and 8 bases for J; bases not matched to a gene: 9. The CDR3 length is 15 residues.

J is TRBJ1-1 and V is TRBV27; D perhaps matches TRBD1 (6 bases). The CDR3 has 14 amino acids. Per the germline V gene, CDR1 is MNHEY and CDR2 is SMNVEV (reference sequence). The V end was cut by 7 bases, the J end by 0 bases, with 12 bases between. CDR3 protein: CASNHGGMNTEAFF. Written as DNA, the CDR3 is TGTGCCAGCAATCATGGGGGCATGAACACTGAAGCTTTCTTT.

The genes are TRBV18 and TRBJ2-7; 9 nucleotides align to TRBD1. The CDR3 loop spans 14 amino acids. Germline assignment: CDR1 KGHSH and CDR2 LQKENI. V was clipped by 5 bases and J by 3 bases; unmatched bases: 5. DNA for the CDR3: TGTGCCAGCTCAATCGGACAGGGGAACTACGAGCAGTACTTC. Translating gives CASSIGQGNYEQYF.

This chain uses TRBV3-1 with TRBJ2-7; D is unclear. V lost 4 bases and J lost 2, with 12 bases in between. The CDR3 is 14 residues long. Germline V gene sequence: CDR1 LGHDT, CDR2 YNNKEL (reference sequence). CDR3 sequence (DNA): TGTGCCAGCAGCCCCGCAAGAGGAGCCTACGAGCAGTACTTC. This sequence encodes CASSPARGAYEQYF.